These 6 T cell receptor delta chains originate from one sample sequenced in a study of Vδ1+ human thymocytes listed by TCRdb under 2018. Study-level results and caveats: In contrast to oligoclonal peripheral blood repertoires, thymic TRG and TRD repertoires appeared to be highly polyclonal with Gaussian CDR3 length distributions.

For these TCRs, the target antigens are not known. TCRdb shows the sequencer as Illumina MiSeq. RNA was isolated using the RNeasy mini kit, and reverse transcription was performed with Superscript III. To generate the CDR3 amplicons, a multiplex PCR was run using pooled V-gene forward primers together with a constant-region reverse primer that carried Illumina adaptor overhangs. Clonotypes were called again by TCRdb from the public reads via CATT, and duplicate nucleotide sequences were then merged into one entry. The sample records about 75,000 delta-chain clones, around 32% of which are singletons. Roughly 0.25% of the sample lies in the top ten. The sequencing sample was made of Vdelta1+ gamma-delta thymocytes from the thymus. The cell subset or site label of this sample denotes: FACS-sorted CD3+ TCRalphabeta- TCRVdelta1+ TCRVdelta2- thymocytes. The receptors stem from a boy less than two years old who had congenital heart surgery.

This chain connects TRDV1 to TRDJ1, with TRDD2 matching over 7 bases. The germline gives CDR1 TSWWSYY, CDR2 QGS. Trimming at V came to 4 bases and at J to 0 bases, leaving 17 bases not matched to a gene. This CDR3 spans 19 amino acids. CDR3 loop: CALGGFLPKERGYTDKLIF. The CDR3 DNA reads as TGTGCTCTTGGGGGGTTCCTACCCAAGGAGCGGGGGTACACCGATAAACTCATCTTT.

The chain carries TRDV1 and TRDJ1, with D maybe TRDD3 (6 bases). The CDR3 is 20 amino acids. Trimming took off 4 bases at V and 3 bases at J, with 30 bases between the two ends. Germline values: CDR1 TSWWSYY, CDR2 QGS. DNA of the CDR3: TGTGCTCTTGGGGTTCTCCGATCCTGCGTCCTGGGGAGCTGCGCCGATAAACTCATCTTT. Amino acids: CALGVLRSCVLGSCADKLIF.

The gene calls are TRDV1 and TRDJ1; 10 bases are a match to TRDD3. Germline CDR1 TSWWSYY, CDR2 QGS. The CDR3 is made up of 21 amino acids. J was trimmed by 0 bases and V by 6 bases; bases with no gene match: 22. This chain's CDR3 is CALGPRVPPYWGIGYTDKLIF. The CDR3 DNA is TGTGCTCTTGGCCCCAGGGTGCCACCGTACTGGGGGATCGGGTACACCGATAAACTCATCTTT.

This sequence joins TRDV1 and TRDJ1; 13 bases are a match to TRDD3. This CDR3 region has 22 residues. Unmatched junction bases numbered 20, after V lost 4 bases and J lost 0 bases. CDR1 and CDR2 (germline): TSWWSYY, QGS. CDR3 amino acids: CALGVTLPQRTGGYGYTDKLIF. CDR3 DNA sequence: TGTGCTCTTGGGGTAACTCTTCCCCAGCGTACTGGGGGATACGGGTACACCGATAAACTCATCTTT.

This clone turned up a few times. This chain uses TRDV1 with TRDJ1; D is undetermined. Germline V gene lookup returns CDR1 TSWWSYY and CDR2 QGS. V lost 0 bases, J lost 1 base, and 27 bases lay in between. This CDR3 has 21 amino acids. CDR3 in amino acids: CALGELRIYPTGLLSTDKLIF. The CDR3, as DNA: TGTGCTCTTGGGGAACTTCGTATTTACCCCACGGGGTTGTTATCCACCGATAAACTCATCTTT.

In this sample, this clone turned up once. The V and J genes are TRDV1 and TRDJ1, with D perhaps matching TRDD2 (7 bases). CDR1 is TSWWSYY, CDR2 QGS, per germline. Trimming shortened V by 4 bases and J by 0 bases, and 36 bases separated the two germline ends. The CDR3 runs 23 residues. CDR3 nucleotide sequence: TGTGCTCTTGGGGCACATATTTCCTACGCCCCGACTGGGTCCCCCGGATACACCGATAAACTCATCTTT. As protein: CALGAHISYAPTGSPGYTDKLIF.